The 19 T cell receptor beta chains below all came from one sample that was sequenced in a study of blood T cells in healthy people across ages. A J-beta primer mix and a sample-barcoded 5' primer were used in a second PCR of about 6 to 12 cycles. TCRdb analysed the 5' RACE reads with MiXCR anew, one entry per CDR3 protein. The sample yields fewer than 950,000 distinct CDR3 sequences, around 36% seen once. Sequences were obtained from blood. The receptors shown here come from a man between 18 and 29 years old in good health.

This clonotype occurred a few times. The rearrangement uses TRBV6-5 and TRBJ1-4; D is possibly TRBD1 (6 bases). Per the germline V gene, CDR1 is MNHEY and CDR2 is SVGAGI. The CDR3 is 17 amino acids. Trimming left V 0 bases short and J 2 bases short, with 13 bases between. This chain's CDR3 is CASSYSNLGATNEKLFF. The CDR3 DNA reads TGTGCCAGCAGTTACTCAAATTTGGGGGCCACTAATGAAAAACTGTTTTTT.

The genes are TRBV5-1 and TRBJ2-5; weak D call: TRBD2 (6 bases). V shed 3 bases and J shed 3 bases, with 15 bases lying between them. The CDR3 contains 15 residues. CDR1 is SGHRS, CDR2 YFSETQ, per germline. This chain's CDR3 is CASSSTGLPEETQYF. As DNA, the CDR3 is TGCGCCAGCAGCTCAACGGGACTTCCCGAAGAGACCCAGTACTTC.

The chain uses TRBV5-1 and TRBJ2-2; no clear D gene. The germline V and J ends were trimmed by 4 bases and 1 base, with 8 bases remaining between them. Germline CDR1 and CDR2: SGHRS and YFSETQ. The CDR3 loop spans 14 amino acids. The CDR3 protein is CASSEVMNTGELFF. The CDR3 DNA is TGCGCCAGCAGCGAGGTGATGAACACCGGGGAGCTGTTTTTT.

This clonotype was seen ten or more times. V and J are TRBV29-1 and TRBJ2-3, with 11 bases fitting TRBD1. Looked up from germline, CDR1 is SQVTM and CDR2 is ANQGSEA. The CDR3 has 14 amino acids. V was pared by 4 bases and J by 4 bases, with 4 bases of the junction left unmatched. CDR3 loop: CSVAVGQGADTQYF. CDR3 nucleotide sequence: TGCAGCGTTGCAGTGGGACAGGGGGCAGATACGCAGTATTTT.

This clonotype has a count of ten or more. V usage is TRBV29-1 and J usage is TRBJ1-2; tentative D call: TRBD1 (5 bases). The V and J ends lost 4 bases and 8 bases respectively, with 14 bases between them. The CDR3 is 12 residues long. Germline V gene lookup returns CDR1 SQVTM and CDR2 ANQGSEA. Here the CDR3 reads CSVGRGREGYTF. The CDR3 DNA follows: TGCAGCGTTGGTCGGGGGAGGGAAGGCTACACCTTC.

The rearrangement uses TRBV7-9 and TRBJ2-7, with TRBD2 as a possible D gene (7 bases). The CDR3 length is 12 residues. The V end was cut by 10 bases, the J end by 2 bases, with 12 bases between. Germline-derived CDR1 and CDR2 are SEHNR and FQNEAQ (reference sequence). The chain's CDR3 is CAITGGAYEQYF. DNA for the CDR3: TGTGCCATAACGGGGGGCGCCTACGAGCAGTACTTC.

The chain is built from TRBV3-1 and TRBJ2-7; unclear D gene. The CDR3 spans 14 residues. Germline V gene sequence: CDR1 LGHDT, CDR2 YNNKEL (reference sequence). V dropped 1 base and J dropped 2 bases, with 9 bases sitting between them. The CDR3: CASSQARPTYEQYF. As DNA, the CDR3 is TGTGCCAGCAGCCAAGCTCGGCCTACCTACGAGCAGTACTTC.

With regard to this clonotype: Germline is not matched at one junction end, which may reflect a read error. CDR3 amino acids: CASSQDQAGHTDTRYF. Written as DNA, the CDR3 is TGTGCCAGCAGCCAAGATCAAGCGGGCCACACAGATACGCGGTATTTT. The rearrangement links TRBV14 to TRBJ2-3; TRBD2 is a possible D gene (6 bases). The CDR3 consists of 16 residues. CDR1 and CDR2 from the germline V gene are SGHDN and FVKESK. Full variable domain (outside the CDR3, taken from reference TRBV14 and TRBJ2-3): EAGVTQFPSHSVIEKGQTVTLRCDPISGHDNLYWYRRVMGKEIKFLLHFVKESKQDESGMPNNRFLAERTGGTYSTLKVQPAELEDSGVYFCASSQDQAGHTDTRYFGPGTRLTVL.

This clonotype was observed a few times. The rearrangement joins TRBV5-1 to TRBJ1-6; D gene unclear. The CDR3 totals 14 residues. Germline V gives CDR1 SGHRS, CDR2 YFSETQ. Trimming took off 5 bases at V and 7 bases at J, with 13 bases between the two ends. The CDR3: CASRGIATNSPLHF. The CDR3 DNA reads TGCGCCAGCAGAGGCATAGCGACGAATTCACCCCTCCACTTT.

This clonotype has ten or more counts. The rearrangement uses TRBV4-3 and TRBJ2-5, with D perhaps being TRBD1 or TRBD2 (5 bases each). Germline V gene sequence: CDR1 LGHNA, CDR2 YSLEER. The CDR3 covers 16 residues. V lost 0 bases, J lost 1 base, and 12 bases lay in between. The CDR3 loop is CASSQDRAGGQETQYF. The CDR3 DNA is TGCGCCAGCAGCCAAGACAGGGCCGGAGGCCAAGAGACCCAGTACTTC.

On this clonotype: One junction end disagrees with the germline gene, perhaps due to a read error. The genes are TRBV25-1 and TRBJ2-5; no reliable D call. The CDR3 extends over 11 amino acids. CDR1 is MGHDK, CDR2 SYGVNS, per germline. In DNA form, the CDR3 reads TGTGTCAGCAGTCTTAAGGGGACCCAGTACTTC. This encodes CVSSLKGTQYF.

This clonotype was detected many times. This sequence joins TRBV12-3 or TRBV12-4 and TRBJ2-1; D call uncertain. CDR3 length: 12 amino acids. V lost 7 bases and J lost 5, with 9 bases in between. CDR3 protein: CASTLVNNEQFF. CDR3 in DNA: TGTGCCAGCACCCTCGTCAACAATGAGCAGTTCTTC.

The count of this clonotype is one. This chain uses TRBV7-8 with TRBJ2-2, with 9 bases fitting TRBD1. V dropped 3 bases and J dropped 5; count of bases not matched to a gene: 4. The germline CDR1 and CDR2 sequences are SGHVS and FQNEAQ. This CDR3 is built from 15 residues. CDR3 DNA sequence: TGTGCCAGCAGCTTCGGACAGGGGAGGACCGGGGAGCTGTTTTTT. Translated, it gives CASSFGQGRTGELFF.

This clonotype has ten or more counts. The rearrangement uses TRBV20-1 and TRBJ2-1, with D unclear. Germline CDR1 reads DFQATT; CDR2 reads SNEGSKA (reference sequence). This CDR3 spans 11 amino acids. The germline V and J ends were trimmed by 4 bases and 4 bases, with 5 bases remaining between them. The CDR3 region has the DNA TGCAGTGCTATCCCTTACAATGAGCAGTTCTTC. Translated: CSAIPYNEQFF.

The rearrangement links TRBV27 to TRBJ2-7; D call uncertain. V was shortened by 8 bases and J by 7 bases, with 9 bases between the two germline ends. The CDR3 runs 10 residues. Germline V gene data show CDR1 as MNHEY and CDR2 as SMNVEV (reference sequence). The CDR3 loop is CASLSTEQYF. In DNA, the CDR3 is TGTGCCAGCCTCTCGACTGAGCAGTACTTC.

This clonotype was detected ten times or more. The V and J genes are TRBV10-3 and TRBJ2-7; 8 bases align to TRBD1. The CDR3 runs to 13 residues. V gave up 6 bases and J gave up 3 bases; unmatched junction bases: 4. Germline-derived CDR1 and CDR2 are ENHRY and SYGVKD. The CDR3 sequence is CAIRKDRDYEQYF. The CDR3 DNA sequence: TGTGCCATCAGAAAGGACAGGGACTACGAGCAGTACTTC.

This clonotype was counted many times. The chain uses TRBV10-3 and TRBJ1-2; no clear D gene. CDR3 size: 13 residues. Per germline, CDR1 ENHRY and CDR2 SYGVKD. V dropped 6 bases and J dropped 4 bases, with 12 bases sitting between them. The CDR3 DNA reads TGTGCCATCAGCTTACAAGCTTCCTATGGCTACACCTTC. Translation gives CAISLQASYGYTF.

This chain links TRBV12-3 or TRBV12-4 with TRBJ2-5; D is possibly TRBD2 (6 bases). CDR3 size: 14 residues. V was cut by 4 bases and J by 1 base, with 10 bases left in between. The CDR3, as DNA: TGTGCCAGCAGTTCGGGACTGCCCCAAGAGACCCAGTACTTC. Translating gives CASSSGLPQETQYF.

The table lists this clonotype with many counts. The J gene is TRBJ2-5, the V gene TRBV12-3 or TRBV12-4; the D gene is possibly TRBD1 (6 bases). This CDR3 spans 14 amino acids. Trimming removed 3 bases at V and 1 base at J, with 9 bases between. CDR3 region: CASSFQGIQETQYF. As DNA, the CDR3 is TGTGCCAGCAGTTTCCAGGGGATCCAAGAGACCCAGTACTTC.